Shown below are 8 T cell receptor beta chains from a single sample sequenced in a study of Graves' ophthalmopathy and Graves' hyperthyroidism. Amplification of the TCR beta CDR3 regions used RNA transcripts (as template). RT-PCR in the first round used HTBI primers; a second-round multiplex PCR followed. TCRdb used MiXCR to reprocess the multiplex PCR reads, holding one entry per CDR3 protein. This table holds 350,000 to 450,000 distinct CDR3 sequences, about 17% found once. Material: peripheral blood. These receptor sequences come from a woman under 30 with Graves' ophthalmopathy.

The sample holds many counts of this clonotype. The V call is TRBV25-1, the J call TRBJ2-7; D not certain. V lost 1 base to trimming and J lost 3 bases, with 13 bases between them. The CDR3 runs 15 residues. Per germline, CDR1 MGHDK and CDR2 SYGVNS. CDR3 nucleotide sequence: TGTGCCAGCAGTGAATCCATTGTGCAGCACTACGAGCAGTACTTC. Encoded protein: CASSESIVQHYEQYF.

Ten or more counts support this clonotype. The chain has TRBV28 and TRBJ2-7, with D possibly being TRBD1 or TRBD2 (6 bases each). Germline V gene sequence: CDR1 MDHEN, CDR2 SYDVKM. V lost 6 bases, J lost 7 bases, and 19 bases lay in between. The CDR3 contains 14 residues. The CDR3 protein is CASSWGAGYLEQYF. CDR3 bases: TGTGCCAGCAGCTGGGGGGCAGGCTATCTAGAGCAGTACTTC.

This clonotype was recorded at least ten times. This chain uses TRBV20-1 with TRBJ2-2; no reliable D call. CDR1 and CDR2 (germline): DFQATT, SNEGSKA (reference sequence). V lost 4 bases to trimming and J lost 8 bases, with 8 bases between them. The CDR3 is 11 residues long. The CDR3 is CSATRGGELFF. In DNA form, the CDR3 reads TGCAGTGCTACGCGTGGGGGGGAGCTGTTTTTT.

CDR3 protein: CAWRDRVLWSPLHF. For the CDR3, the DNA is TGTGCCTGGAGAGACAGGGTGCTCTGGTCACCCCTCCACTTT. The chain carries TRBV30 and TRBJ1-6, with 7 bases fitting TRBD1. The CDR3 has 14 amino acids. Trimming at V came to 3 bases and at J to 10 bases, leaving 9 bases not matched to a gene. CDR1 and CDR2 from the germline V gene are GTSNPN and SVGIG (reference sequence).

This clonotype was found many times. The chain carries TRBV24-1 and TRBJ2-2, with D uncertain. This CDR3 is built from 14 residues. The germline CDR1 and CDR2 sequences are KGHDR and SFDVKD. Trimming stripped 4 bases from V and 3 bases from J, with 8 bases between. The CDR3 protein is CATSDPGHTGELFF. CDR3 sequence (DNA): TGTGCCACCAGTGACCCCGGACACACCGGGGAGCTGTTTTTT.

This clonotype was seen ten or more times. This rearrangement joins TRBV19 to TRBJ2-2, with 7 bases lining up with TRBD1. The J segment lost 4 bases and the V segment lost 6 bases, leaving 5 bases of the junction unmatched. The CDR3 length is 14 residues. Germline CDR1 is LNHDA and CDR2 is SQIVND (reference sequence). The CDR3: CASRHRGTTGELFF. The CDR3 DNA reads TGTGCCAGTAGACACAGGGGCACCACCGGGGAGCTGTTTTTT.

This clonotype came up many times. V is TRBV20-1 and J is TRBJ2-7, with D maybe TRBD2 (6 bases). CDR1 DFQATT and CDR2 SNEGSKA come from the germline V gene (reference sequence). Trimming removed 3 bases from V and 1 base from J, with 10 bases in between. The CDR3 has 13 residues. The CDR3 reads CSASIRGSYEQYF. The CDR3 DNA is TGCAGTGCTAGCATTCGGGGGTCCTACGAGCAGTACTTC.

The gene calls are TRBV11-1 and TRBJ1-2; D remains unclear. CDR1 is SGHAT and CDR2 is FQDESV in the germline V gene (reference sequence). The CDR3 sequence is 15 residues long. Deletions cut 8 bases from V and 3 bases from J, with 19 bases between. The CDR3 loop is CASRRTAGSDYGYTF. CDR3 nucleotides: TGTGCCAGCCGAAGGACGGCGGGTTCCGACTATGGCTACACCTTC.